These T cell receptor beta chains were read from a single sample in a study of response to subunit inactivated influenza vaccine. TCRdb independently ran MiXCR on the RT-PCR reads; one entry per CDR3 protein. The sample yields hundreds of thousands of distinct CDR3 sequences, 12% seen once. The material was PBMCs from blood, obtained on the day of vaccination. The source of these receptors is a man aged 45-65 years who received an inactivated influenza vaccine. The CDR3 runs from the conserved cysteine through the conserved F or W. Fields, in order: V gene, D gene, J gene, clone size, CDR3 length, CDR3 protein, CDR3 DNA. A D gene is named only where the DNA matches it firmly. Rows give clone size only sometimes, using once, few, many, or a class for an expanded clone.

TRBV5-5	TRBD2	TRBJ2-2	.	17	CASSLVGVRGGTGELFF	TGTGCCAGCAGCTTGGTCGGTGTGCGGGGGGGCACCGGGGAGCTGTTTTTT
TRBV6-5	TRBD1	TRBJ2-7	many	15	CASSSGQGSVYEQYF	TGTGCCAGCAGTTCGGGACAGGGATCCGTGTACGAGCAGTACTTC
TRBV7-2	.	TRBJ1-5	.	14	CASSDPVWNQPQHF	TGTGCCAGCAGCGACCCGGTATGGAATCAGCCCCAGCATTTT
TRBV28	TRBD2	TRBJ2-1	few	17	CASSRPELAPSYNEQFF	TGTGCCAGCAGTCGCCCCGAACTAGCGCCCTCCTACAATGAGCAGTTCTTC
TRBV5-1	TRBD1	TRBJ2-6	few	17	CASSSGTDSSGANVLTF	TGCGCCAGCAGCTCCGGGACAGATAGCTCTGGGGCCAACGTCCTGACTTTC
TRBV5-1	.	TRBJ2-5	few	14	CASSPRREQETQYF	TGCGCCAGCAGCCCGCGACGGGAACAAGAGACCCAGTACTTC
TRBV7-6	TRBD2	TRBJ2-7	.	14	CASSLALAGQEQYF	TGTGCCAGCAGCTTAGCGCTAGCGGGACAAGAGCAGTACTTC
TRBV7-6	.	TRBJ2-3	many	13	CASSLEVEDTQYF	TGTGCCAGCAGCTTAGAGGTCGAAGATACGCAGTATTTT
TRBV10-3	TRBD1	TRBJ2-7	few	14	CAISRDSNSYEQYF	TGTGCCATCAGCCGGGACAGCAACTCCTACGAGCAGTACTTC
TRBV12-3/TRBV12-4	TRBD2	TRBJ2-1	.	16	CASSLMGGLGGNEQFF	TGTGCCAGCAGTTTAATGGGAGGGCTTGGGGGCAATGAGCAGTTCTTC
TRBV24-1	.	TRBJ2-7	few	15	CATSDTDSRPYEQYF	TGTGCCACCAGTGATACGGACAGCAGACCCTACGAGCAGTACTTC
TRBV4-3	.	TRBJ1-3	few	15	CASSQEWASGNTIYF	TGCGCCAGCAGCCAAGAATGGGCGTCTGGAAACACCATATATTTT
TRBV11-1	.	TRBJ2-7	few	14	CASSPRVSPYEQYF	TGTGCCAGCAGCCCCAGGGTCTCTCCCTACGAGCAGTACTTC
TRBV20-1	TRBD2	TRBJ2-1	.	16	CSARVPSSGLYNEQFF	TGCAGTGCTAGAGTCCCCTCTAGCGGACTCTACAATGAGCAGTTCTTC
TRBV15	TRBD1	TRBJ2-7	few	15	CATSRFRDRDYEQYF	TGTGCCACCAGCAGATTCCGGGACAGGGACTATGAGCAGTACTTC
TRBV25-1	.	TRBJ2-7	.	12	CASSASKGQQYF	TGTGCCAGCAGCGCATCCAAGGGGCAGCAGTACTTC
TRBV5-1	.	TRBJ2-7	few	16	CASSLAGTGSVDEQYF	TGCGCCAGCAGCTTGGCCGGCACAGGTAGTGTGGACGAGCAGTACTTC
TRBV6-5	.	TRBJ2-7	once	19	CASSYGAPHREASTYEQYF	TGTGCCAGCAGTTACGGGGCACCCCACAGGGAGGCGTCGACCTACGAGCAGTACTTC
TRBV2	TRBD1	TRBJ2-2	few	14	CASSGTGLTGELFF	TGTGCCAGCAGTGGGACAGGGCTTACCGGGGAGCTGTTTTTT
TRBV5-1	TRBD1	TRBJ1-5	many	15	CASSLGQGANQPQHF	TGCGCCAGCAGCCTCGGACAGGGGGCAAATCAGCCCCAGCATTTT
TRBV7-9	.	TRBJ2-5	many	13	CASSLLGGETQYF	TGTGCCAGCAGCTTACTGGGGGGAGAGACCCAGTACTTC
TRBV20-1	TRBD2	TRBJ2-1	.	19	CSAISASGRALSSYNEQFF	TGCAGTGCTATATCGGCTAGCGGGAGGGCCTTGAGCTCCTACAATGAGCAGTTCTTC
TRBV7-2	TRBD2	TRBJ2-1	.	17	CASSLLPGLAGGHEQFF	TGTGCCAGCAGCCTCCTTCCGGGACTAGCGGGGGGGCATGAGCAGTTCTTC
TRBV12-3/TRBV12-4	TRBD2	TRBJ2-7	few	13	CASSPAGTYEQYF	TGTGCCAGCAGCCCAGCGGGGACCTACGAGCAGTACTTC
TRBV28	TRBD2	TRBJ2-7	.	15	CASHAGLAGGYEQYF	TGTGCCAGCCATGCCGGGCTAGCGGGGGGCTACGAGCAGTACTTC
TRBV10-2	TRBD1	TRBJ2-2	few	18	CASSPVGDRVFETGELFF	TGCGCCAGCAGTCCCGTAGGGGACAGAGTCTTTGAGACCGGGGAGCTGTTTTTT
TRBV27	.	TRBJ2-7	.	14	CASSYRGRSYEQYF	TGTGCCAGCAGTTACCGGGGACGGAGTTACGAGCAGTACTTC
TRBV12-3/TRBV12-4	.	TRBJ1-1	.	13	CASNEGVATEAFF	TGTGCCAGCAACGAGGGAGTGGCTACTGAAGCTTTCTTT
TRBV12-3/TRBV12-4	.	TRBJ2-3	many	14	CASSPAPGTDTQYF	TGTGCCAGCAGTCCTGCTCCGGGAACAGATACGCAGTATTTT
TRBV28	TRBD2	TRBJ2-1	few	14	CASSLWGGWGWQFF	TGTGCCAGCAGTTTATGGGGGGGGTGGGGGTGGCAGTTCTTC
TRBV4-3	TRBD2	TRBJ2-7	once	13	CASSQTLAGGQYF	TGCGCCAGCAGCCAGACCCTAGCGGGAGGGCAGTACTTC
TRBV10-3	TRBD1	TRBJ2-3	.	15	CAISEDRGLLDTQYF	TGTGCCATCAGTGAGGACAGGGGGCTTTTAGATACGCAGTATTTT
TRBV24-1	TRBD1	TRBJ2-7	.	15	CATSDPRGTGYEQYF	TGTGCCACCAGTGACCCCCGGGGGACAGGCTACGAGCAGTACTTC
TRBV27	TRBD2	TRBJ2-1	few	14	CASSAGLAGSEQFF	TGTGCCAGCAGTGCGGGACTAGCGGGCTCCGAGCAGTTCTTC
TRBV5-5	TRBD2	TRBJ2-5	.	17	CASSSRAASGAQETQYF	TGTGCCAGCAGCTCTCGCGCGGCTAGCGGGGCTCAAGAGACCCAGTACTTC
TRBV29-1	.	TRBJ2-1	many	12	CSVGSDYLTQFF	TGCAGCGTTGGTAGCGACTACCTTACCCAGTTCTTC
TRBV28	.	TRBJ2-2	few	15	CASSPQSGNTGELFF	TGTGCCAGCAGTCCACAGTCGGGTAACACCGGGGAGCTGTTTTTT
TRBV29-1	.	TRBJ2-7	many	13	CSVPSSDSYEQYF	TGCAGCGTTCCCTCATCGGATTCCTACGAGCAGTACTTC
TRBV15	TRBD1	TRBJ1-6	once	15	CATSSLTGVNSPLHF	TGTGCCACCAGCAGTTTGACAGGGGTCAATTCACCCCTCCACTTT
TRBV3-1	.	TRBJ1-1	many	15	CASSRSGDLNTEAFF	TGTGCCAGCAGCCGTTCCGGAGATTTGAACACTGAAGCTTTCTTT
TRBV24-1	TRBD2	TRBJ2-5	.	16	CATSDWGAGVSETQYF	TGTGCCACCAGTGACTGGGGAGCGGGGGTATCGGAGACCCAGTACTTC
TRBV12-3/TRBV12-4	.	TRBJ1-1	many	13	CASSLSPNTEAFF	TGTGCCAGCAGCTTAAGTCCGAACACTGAAGCTTTCTTT
TRBV5-1	TRBD2	TRBJ2-5	.	15	CASSLEAGEQETQYF	TGCGCCAGCAGCTTGGAGGCGGGGGAACAAGAGACCCAGTACTTC
TRBV28	TRBD1	TRBJ1-1	few	16	CASSSPSTGLGTEAFF	TGTGCCAGCAGCTCACCGTCGACAGGGTTGGGCACTGAAGCTTTCTTT
TRBV10-2	TRBD2	TRBJ2-1	.	15	CASVSSSGRGNEQFF	TGCGCCAGCGTATCTTCTAGCGGGAGAGGTAATGAGCAGTTCTTC